This TCR beta chain was documented in a study of T cells in Graves' hyperthyroidism and ophthalmopathy. RNA transcripts provided the source from which TCR beta CDR3 regions were amplified. TCR CDR3 underwent first-round RT-PCR with the HTBI primer set. Via MiXCR, TCRdb re-called the multiplex PCR reads, giving one row per CDR3 protein. The sample contains 640,000 or so distinct CDR3 sequences, around 15% of which appear only once. Active moderate-to-severe ophthalmopathy, Clinical Activity Score at least 3, NOSPECS at least 4, under 3 months' duration. Uncontrolled infection, other autoimmune disease, pregnancy or lactation barred patients from enrollment. Trimming took 4 bases from V and 7 from J, leaving 18 bases between them. The CDR3 is 15 residues long. Germline loops: CDR1 SGHRS, CDR2 YFSETQ.

Sequenced material: blood. The TCR comes from a woman aged 40 to 55 with Graves' ophthalmopathy. This chain joins TRBV5-1 and TRBJ2-1; D not certain. The CDR3: CASSAAEFLRNEQFF. The CDR3 nucleotides read TGCGCCAGCAGCGCCGCAGAGTTCCTGAGGAATGAGCAGTTCTTC.